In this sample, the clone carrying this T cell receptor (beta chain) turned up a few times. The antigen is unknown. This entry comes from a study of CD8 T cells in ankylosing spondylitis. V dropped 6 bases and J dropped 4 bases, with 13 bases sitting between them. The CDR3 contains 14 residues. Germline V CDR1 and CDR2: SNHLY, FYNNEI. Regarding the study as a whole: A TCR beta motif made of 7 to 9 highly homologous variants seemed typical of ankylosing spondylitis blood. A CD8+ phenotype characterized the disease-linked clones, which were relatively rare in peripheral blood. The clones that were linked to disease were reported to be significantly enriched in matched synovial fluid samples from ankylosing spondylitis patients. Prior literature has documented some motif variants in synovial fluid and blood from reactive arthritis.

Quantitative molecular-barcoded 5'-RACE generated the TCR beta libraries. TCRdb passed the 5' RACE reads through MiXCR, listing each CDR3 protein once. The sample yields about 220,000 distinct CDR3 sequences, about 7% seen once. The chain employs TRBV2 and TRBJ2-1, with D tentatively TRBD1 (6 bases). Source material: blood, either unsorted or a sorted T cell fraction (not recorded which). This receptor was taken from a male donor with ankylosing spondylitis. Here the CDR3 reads CASRPGQSYNEQFF. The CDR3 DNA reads TGTGCCAGCAGACCTGGACAGTCTTACAATGAGCAGTTCTTC.